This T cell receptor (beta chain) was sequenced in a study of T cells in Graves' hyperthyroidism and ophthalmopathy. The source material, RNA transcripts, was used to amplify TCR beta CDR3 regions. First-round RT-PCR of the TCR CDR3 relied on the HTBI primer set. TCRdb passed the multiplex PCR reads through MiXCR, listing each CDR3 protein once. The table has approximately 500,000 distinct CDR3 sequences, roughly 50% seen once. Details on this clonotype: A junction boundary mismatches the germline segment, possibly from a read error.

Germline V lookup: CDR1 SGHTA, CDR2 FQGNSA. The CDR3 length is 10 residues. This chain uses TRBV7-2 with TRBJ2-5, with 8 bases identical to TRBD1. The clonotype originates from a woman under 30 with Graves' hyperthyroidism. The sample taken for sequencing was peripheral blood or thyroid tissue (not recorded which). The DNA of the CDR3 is TGTGCCAGCAGCTTAGCAGGACAGGGCTTT. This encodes CASSLAGQGF.